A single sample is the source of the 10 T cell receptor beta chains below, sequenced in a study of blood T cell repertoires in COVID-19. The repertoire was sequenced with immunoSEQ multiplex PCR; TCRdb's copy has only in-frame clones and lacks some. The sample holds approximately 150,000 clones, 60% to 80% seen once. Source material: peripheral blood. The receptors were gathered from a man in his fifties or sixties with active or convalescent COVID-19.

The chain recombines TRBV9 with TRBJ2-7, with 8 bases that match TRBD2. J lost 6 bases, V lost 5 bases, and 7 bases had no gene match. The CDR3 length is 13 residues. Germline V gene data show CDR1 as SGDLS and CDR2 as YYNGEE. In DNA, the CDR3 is TGTGCCAGCAGTAGGGGACTAGTCTCCGAGCAGTACTTC. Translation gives CASSRGLVSEQYF.

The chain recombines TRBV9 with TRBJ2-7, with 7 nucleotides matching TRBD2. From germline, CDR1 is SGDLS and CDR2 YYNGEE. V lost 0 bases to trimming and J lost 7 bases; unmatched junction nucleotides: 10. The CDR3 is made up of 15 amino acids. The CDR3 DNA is TGTGCCAGCAGCGTAGCAGCGGGATCGGATTATGAGCAGTACTTC. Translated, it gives CASSVAAGSDYEQYF.

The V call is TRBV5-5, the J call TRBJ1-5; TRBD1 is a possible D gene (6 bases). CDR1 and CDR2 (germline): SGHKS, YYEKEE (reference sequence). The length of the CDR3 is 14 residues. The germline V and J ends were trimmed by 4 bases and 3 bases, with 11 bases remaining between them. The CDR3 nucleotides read TGTGCCAGCAGCCCAGGACAGTTCAATCAGCCCCAGCATTTT. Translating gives CASSPGQFNQPQHF.

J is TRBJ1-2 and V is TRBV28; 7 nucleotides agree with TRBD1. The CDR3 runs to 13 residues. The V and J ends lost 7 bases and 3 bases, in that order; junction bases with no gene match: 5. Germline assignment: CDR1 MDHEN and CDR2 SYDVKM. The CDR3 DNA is TGTGCCAGCATCCCCGGGACAGACTATGGCTACACCTTC. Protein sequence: CASIPGTDYGYTF.

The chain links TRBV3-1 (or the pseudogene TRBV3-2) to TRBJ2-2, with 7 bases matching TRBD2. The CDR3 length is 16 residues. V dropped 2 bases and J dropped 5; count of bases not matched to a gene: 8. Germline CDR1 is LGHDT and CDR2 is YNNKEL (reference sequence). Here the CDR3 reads CASSQFPGGVTGELFF. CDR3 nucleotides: TGTGCCAGCAGCCAATTCCCGGGAGGCGTTACCGGGGAGCTGTTTTTT.

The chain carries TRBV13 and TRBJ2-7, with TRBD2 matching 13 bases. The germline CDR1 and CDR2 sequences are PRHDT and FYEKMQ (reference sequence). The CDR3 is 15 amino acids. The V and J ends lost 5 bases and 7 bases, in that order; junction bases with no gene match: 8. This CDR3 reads CASSPPGLAGKEQYF. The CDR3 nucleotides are TGTGCCAGCAGCCCTCCGGGACTAGCGGGAAAAGAGCAGTACTTC. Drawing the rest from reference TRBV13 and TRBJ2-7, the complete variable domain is AAGVIQSPRHLIKEKRETATLKCYPIPRHDTVYWYQQGPGQDPQFLISFYEKMQSDKGSIPDRFSAQQFSDYHSELNMSSLELGDSALYFCASSPPGLAGKEQYFGPGTRLTVT.

The CDR3 spells CASSSSGNDEQYF. The CDR3 nucleotides read TGTGCCAGCTCTTCTAGCGGGAATGACGAGCAGTACTTC. The chain employs TRBV18 and TRBJ2-7, with 9 bases lining up with TRBD2. Germline assignment: CDR1 KGHSH and CDR2 LQKENI. With V trimmed by 6 bases and J by 5 bases, 5 bases remained unmatched. This CDR3 spans 13 amino acids.

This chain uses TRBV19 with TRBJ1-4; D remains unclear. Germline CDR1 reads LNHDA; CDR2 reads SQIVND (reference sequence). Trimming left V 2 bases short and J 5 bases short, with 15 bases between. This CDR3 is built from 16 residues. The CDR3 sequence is CASSILPAGSNEKLFF. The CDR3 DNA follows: TGTGCCAGTAGTATACTCCCCGCCGGTAGCAATGAAAAACTGTTTTTT.

CDR3 region: CASSSARTSFNEQFF. CDR3 sequence (DNA): TGTGCCAGCAGCTCAGCACGGACTAGCTTCAATGAGCAGTTCTTC. The rearrangement links TRBV7-6 to TRBJ2-1; 8 nucleotides align to TRBD2. This CDR3 contains 15 residues. Losses at the gene ends were 4 bases for V and 6 bases for J; bases not matched to a gene: 8. Germline V lookup: CDR1 SGHVS, CDR2 FNYEAQ.

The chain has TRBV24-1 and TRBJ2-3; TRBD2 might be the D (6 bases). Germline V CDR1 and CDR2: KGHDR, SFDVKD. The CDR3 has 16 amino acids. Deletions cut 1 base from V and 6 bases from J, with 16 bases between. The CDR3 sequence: CATSDLISGDPDTQYF. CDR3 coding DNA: TGTGCCACCAGTGATTTAATATCGGGGGATCCGGATACGCAGTATTTT.